The next 8 T cell receptor beta chains were all read from a single sample in a study of cytomegalovirus exposure and HLA in healthy donors. Researchers ran the PCR with 60 Vbeta and 13 Jbeta primers. Produced via immunoSEQ multiplex PCR; TCRdb's table is partial and in-frame only. The repertoire holds roughly 180,000 clones, with over 80% as singletons. Sample: PBMCs. These receptor sequences come from a boy between 2 and 10 years old in good health and CMV-seronegative.

The chain has TRBV7-8 and TRBJ2-3; tentative D call: TRBD1 (5 bases). CDR1 is SGHVS, CDR2 FQNEAQ, per germline. The V end lost 1 base, the J end lost 4 bases, and 9 bases lay between the germline ends. CDR3 length: 14 residues. CDR3 region: CASSLGQSPDTQYF. Here the CDR3 DNA reads TGTGCCAGCAGCTTAGGACAGAGTCCAGATACGCAGTATTTT.

The chain joins TRBV19 to TRBJ2-2, with a possible D match to TRBD1 (5 bases). This CDR3 is 16 amino acids long. V lost 1 base and J lost 6, with 15 bases in between. The V gene's germline CDR1 is LNHDA and CDR2 SQIVND (reference sequence). The CDR3 DNA reads TGTGCCAGTAGTATAGTTGGCTCAGGGAAAGCCGGGGAGCTGTTTTTT. The encoded protein is CASSIVGSGKAGELFF.

The chain carries TRBV11-2 and TRBJ2-1; 9 bases align to TRBD1. CDR3 length: 15 residues. Germline-derived CDR1 and CDR2 are SGHAT and FQNNGV. Trimming cost V 2 bases and J 4 bases; bases outside gene matches: 3. The CDR3 region has the DNA TGTGCCAGCAGCTTATACAGGGGGCCTTACAATGAGCAGTTCTTC. Encoded protein: CASSLYRGPYNEQFF.

The chain carries TRBV9 and TRBJ1-1; 8 bases are shared with TRBD1. With 3 bases clipped from V and 4 bases from J, the junction kept 5 bases outside the gene matches. CDR3 length: 14 amino acids. In germline, CDR1 is SGDLS, CDR2 YYNGEE. CDR3 amino acids: CASSAPGGFTEAFF. In DNA form, the CDR3 reads TGTGCCAGCAGCGCCCCAGGGGGCTTCACTGAAGCTTTCTTT.

The chain is built from TRBV2 and TRBJ2-2; 9 positions agree with TRBD1. The germline gives CDR1 SNHLY, CDR2 FYNNEI. This CDR3 is 14 amino acids long. The V and J ends lost 6 bases and 6 bases, in that order; junction bases with no gene match: 5. The CDR3 region has the DNA TGTGCCAGCAGGGCGACAGGGGGGGCCGGGGAGCTGTTTTTT. Translation gives CASRATGGAGELFF.

V is TRBV6-6 and J is TRBJ2-4; 11 bases agree with TRBD1. J lost 12 bases, V lost 4 bases, and 14 bases had no gene match. Germline CDR1 MNHNY, CDR2 SVGAGI (reference sequence). The CDR3 has 16 residues. The CDR3 DNA follows: TGTGCCAGCAGTTCCGAGGTTGGACAGGGGGCCGAGAGTCAGTACTTC. This gives the protein CASSSEVGQGAESQYF.

V is TRBV7-2 and J is TRBJ2-5, with D perhaps TRBD1 (6 bases). The germline CDR1 and CDR2 sequences are SGHTA and FQGNSA. V gave up 4 bases and J gave up 2 bases, with 20 bases separating them. The CDR3 sequence is 17 residues long. CDR3: CASSSQGGTRIQETQYF. CDR3 coding DNA: TGTGCCAGCAGCTCCCAGGGTGGGACACGAATTCAAGAGACCCAGTACTTC.

The V gene is TRBV7-9, the J gene TRBJ2-3, with 11 positions matching TRBD2. Looked up from germline, CDR1 is SEHNR and CDR2 is FQNEAQ (reference sequence). The length of the CDR3 is 17 residues. With V trimmed by 4 bases and J by 4 bases, 10 bases remained unmatched. The CDR3 sequence is CASSSITSGRRSDTQYF. CDR3 in DNA: TGTGCCAGCAGCTCCATAACTAGCGGGAGAAGGTCAGATACGCAGTATTTT.